This T cell receptor (beta chain) was captured by sequencing in a study of control samples from healthy donors and cancer patients. Clones were read by immunoSEQ multiplex PCR, and TCRdb kept only the in-frame ones, dropping some. Of about 120,000 clones in the sample, approximately 84% were seen once. This clone was found a few times. The J segment lost 7 bases and the V segment lost 4 bases, leaving 5 bases of the junction unmatched. The CDR3 has 13 amino acids. Germline CDR1 is WNHNN and CDR2 is SYGVQD (reference sequence). This TCR came from a man in his late teens or twenties in good health. The chain links TRBV10-1 to TRBJ1-1; 8 nucleotides agree with TRBD1. The specimen was blood. CDR3 DNA: TGCGCCAGCAGTGTCGACAGGGGACTTGAAGCTTTCTTT. Translating it yields CASSVDRGLEAFF.